The present entry profiles one TCR beta chain with its context. The data are from a study of T cell clones after liver transplantation. Generated by immunoSEQ multiplex PCR, the TCRdb table keeps only in-frame clones and is missing some. The sample carries tens of thousands of clones, 93% recorded once. The CDR3 loop spans 13 amino acids. The germline CDR1 and CDR2 sequences are SNHLY and FYNNEI. V was cut by 4 bases and J by 0 bases, with 5 bases left in between. The chain carries TRBV2 and TRBJ2-3; D gene ambiguous. The source is a human patient who received a liver transplant. Some T cells may be graft donor cells. The sequenced sample was CD8+ T cells from blood, obtained less than 27 months after liver transplant. The CDR3 reads CASSGGSTDTQYF. The CDR3 bases are TGTGCCAGCAGTGGAGGTAGCACAGATACGCAGTATTTT.